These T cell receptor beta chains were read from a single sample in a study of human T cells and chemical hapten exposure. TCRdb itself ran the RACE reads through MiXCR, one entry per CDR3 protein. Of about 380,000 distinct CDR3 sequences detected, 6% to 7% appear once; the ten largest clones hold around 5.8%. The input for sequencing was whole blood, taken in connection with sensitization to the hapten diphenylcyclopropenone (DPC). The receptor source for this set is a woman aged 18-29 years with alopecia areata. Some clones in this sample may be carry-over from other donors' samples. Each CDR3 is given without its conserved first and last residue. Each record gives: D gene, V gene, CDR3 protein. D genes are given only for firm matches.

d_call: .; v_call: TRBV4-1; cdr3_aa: ASSQTPGRASTDTQY
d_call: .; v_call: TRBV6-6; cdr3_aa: ASSLNRDTEAF
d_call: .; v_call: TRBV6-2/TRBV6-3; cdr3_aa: ASTRDMGYEQY
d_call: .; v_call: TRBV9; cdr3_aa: ASSVIGSSGELF
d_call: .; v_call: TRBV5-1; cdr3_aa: ASRVQGNEKLF
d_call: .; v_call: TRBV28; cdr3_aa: ASSLSRASPLH
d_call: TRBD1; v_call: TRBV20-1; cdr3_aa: SARDIRGQQGYT
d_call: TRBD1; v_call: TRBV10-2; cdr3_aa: ASRLQGKETQY
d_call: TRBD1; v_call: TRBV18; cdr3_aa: ASAGQGGYGYT
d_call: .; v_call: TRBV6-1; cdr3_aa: ASEGRLQTDSPLH